Listed here are 4 T cell receptor beta chains from one sample, sequenced in a study of shared clonotypes between healthy human individuals. Only in-frame clones appear in the TCRdb table, and some are missing; sequencing was by immunoSEQ multiplex PCR. The table includes 2 million to 2.5 million clones, approximately 90% detected once. The sequenced sample was naive CD4+ T cells from PBMCs. Subset indicated: CD45RA+ positively selected. The receptors originated from a man younger than 30 in good health. Some clones in this sample may be carry-over from other donors' samples.

This chain joins TRBV30 and TRBJ2-1; 9 positions agree with TRBD2. Losses at the gene ends were 5 bases for V and 8 bases for J; bases not matched to a gene: 13. The CDR3 sequence is 15 residues long. Germline V gene sequence: CDR1 GTSNPN, CDR2 SVGIG (reference sequence). The CDR3 region has the DNA TGTGCCTGGGAGGCCGGCCAGCGGGAGGTCGATGAGCAGTTCTTC. It encodes CAWEAGQREVDEQFF. Drawing the rest from reference TRBV30 and TRBJ2-1, the complete variable domain is SQTIHQWPATLVQPVGSPLSLECTVEGTSNPNLYWYRQAAGRGLQLLFYSVGIGQISSEVPQNLSASRPQDRQFILSSKKLLLSDSGFYLCAWEAGQREVDEQFFGPGTRLTVL.

V usage is TRBV28 and J usage is TRBJ1-1; D gene unclear. The germline V gene encodes CDR1 MDHEN and CDR2 SYDVKM. The germline V and J ends were trimmed by 6 bases and 5 bases, with 13 bases remaining between them. The CDR3 sequence is 13 residues long. CDR3 protein: CASRPARSTEAFF. The CDR3 coding sequence is TGTGCCAGCAGACCGGCGAGGTCTACTGAAGCTTTCTTT.

The rearrangement links TRBV27 to TRBJ2-3; no clear D gene. CDR3 size: 14 residues. V gave up 3 bases and J gave up 2 bases, with 9 bases separating them. Germline V CDR1 and CDR2: MNHEY, SMNVEV (reference sequence). The CDR3 reads CASSFLSLTDTQYF. In DNA, the CDR3 is TGTGCCAGCAGTTTCTTATCTCTCACAGATACGCAGTATTTT.

The V call is TRBV5-1, the J call TRBJ2-5; 9 bases are shared with TRBD1. Germline CDR1 and CDR2: SGHRS and YFSETQ. The CDR3 length is 14 residues. V trimming: 9 bases; J trimming: 5 bases; junction bases outside the gene matches: 11. In nucleotides, the CDR3 is TGCGCCACCGGGACAGGGTCGACGGGGGAGACCCAGTACTTC. As protein: CATGTGSTGETQYF.